One and the same sample provided the 23 T cell receptor beta chains below, sequenced in a study of T-cell memory formation after mild COVID-19 (dated by TCRdb to about 2021). The method behind the library was 5' RACE. TCRdb shows the sequencer as Illumina NovaSeq 6000. TCRdb reworked the public reads: Q25 trimming with fastp, MiXCR clone assembly, productive beta chains retained. Each entry merges the rows of one CDR3 protein and shows their most common DNA and genes. Present in this sample are nearly 250,000 distinct CDR3 sequences, 15% of which were seen just once. The ten largest make up 2.1% of the sample. Material: PBMCs or a T cell subset sorted from them (not recorded which). These receptors were obtained from an adult woman who had mild COVID-19 (a few samples of this study predate the infection). The sample titles of this study are shuffled in the database, so cell type and time point are left out; the donor was told from shared clones.

The chain is built from TRBV25-1 and TRBJ1-6; 7 positions agree with TRBD1. The V segment lost 8 bases and the J segment 2 bases; nucleotides outside the gene matches: 0. The V gene's germline CDR1 is MGHDK and CDR2 SYGVNS. CDR3 length: 13 residues. The CDR3, as DNA: TGTGCCAGCGGGACAGCCTATAATTCACCCCTCCACTTT. Translation: CASGTAYNSPLHF. Using reference TRBV25-1 and TRBJ1-6 for the parts outside the CDR3, the full variable domain is EADIYQTPRYLVIGTGKKITLECSQTMGHDKMYWYQQDPGMELHLIHYSYGVNSTEKGDLSSESTVSRIRTEHFPLTLESARPSHTSQYLCASGTAYNSPLHFGNGTRLTVT.

This clonotype was detected only a few times. The chain recombines TRBV18 with TRBJ2-7; possible D gene TRBD2, 6 bases. The CDR3 consists of 17 residues. The ends were cut back, 1 base at V and 2 bases at J, with 18 bases in the middle. The germline V gene encodes CDR1 KGHSH and CDR2 LQKENI. The CDR3 sequence: CASSPQLFRTGAYEQYF. CDR3 DNA: TGTGCCAGCTCACCACAGTTGTTCAGAACGGGGGCCTACGAGCAGTACTTC.

This clonotype was counted between two and nine times. The chain links TRBV27 to TRBJ2-7; 7 nucleotides line up with TRBD2. Germline CDR1 MNHEY, CDR2 SMNVEV (reference sequence). The V segment lost 4 bases and the J segment 2 bases; nucleotides outside the gene matches: 8. The CDR3 spans 15 residues. CDR3 residues: CASSYRREPPYEQYF. As DNA, the CDR3 is TGTGCCAGCAGTTATAGGCGGGAGCCCCCCTACGAGCAGTACTTC.

The chain employs TRBV12-3 or TRBV12-4 and TRBJ2-6; D remains unclear. The CDR3 sequence is 13 residues long. Trimming cost V 5 bases and J 0 bases, with 2 bases left between them. CDR3: CASSRSGANVLTF. The DNA for the CDR3 is TGTGCCAGCAGTCGCTCTGGGGCCAACGTCCTGACTTTC.

This sequence joins TRBV12-3 or TRBV12-4 and TRBJ2-2; 10 bases are shared with TRBD1. V lost 5 bases and J lost 0; bases outside the gene matches: 12. The CDR3 covers 19 residues. The CDR3 nucleotides read TGTGCCAGCAGTCCCCAGGGACAGGGGACGTTCGCGAACACCGGGGAGCTGTTTTTT. Encoded protein: CASSPQGQGTFANTGELFF.

This clonotype is classed as medium-sized (0.01 to 0.1%). This chain uses TRBV6-6 with TRBJ1-2; D unresolved. The CDR3 extends over 14 amino acids. Trimming took off 1 base at V and 2 bases at J, with 8 bases between the two ends. Germline-derived CDR1 and CDR2 are MNHNY and SVGAGI (reference sequence). CDR3: CASSYLDGNYGYTF. CDR3 bases: TGTGCCAGCAGTTACTTGGACGGCAACTATGGCTACACCTTC.

This clonotype was seen more than once but under ten times. V gene TRBV5-1 combines with J gene TRBJ2-1; 12 nucleotides match TRBD1. The CDR3 runs 15 residues. Trimming at V came to 3 bases and at J to 7 bases, leaving 5 bases not matched to a gene. Germline CDR1 is SGHRS and CDR2 is YFSETQ. CDR3 in amino acids: CASSSGQGAWNEQFF. The CDR3 bases are TGCGCCAGCAGCTCGGGACAGGGGGCGTGGAATGAGCAGTTCTTC.

This clonotype turned up a few times. The chain has TRBV3-1 and TRBJ1-1; no clear D gene. The CDR3 is made up of 12 amino acids. Germline-derived CDR1 and CDR2 are LGHDT and YNNKEL (reference sequence). The ends were cut back, 1 base at V and 7 bases at J, with 7 bases in the middle. CDR3 coding DNA: TGTGCCAGCAGCCAAGCTGGACTTGAAGCTTTCTTT. This codes for CASSQAGLEAFF. Combining the CDR3 with reference TRBV3-1 and TRBJ1-1 gives the whole variable domain DTAVSQTPKYLVTQMGNDKSIKCEQNLGHDTMYWYKQDSKKFLKIMFSYNNKELIINETVPNRFSPKSPDKAHLNLHINSLELGDSAVYFCASSQAGLEAFFGQGTRLTVV.

The chain employs TRBV12-3 or TRBV12-4 and TRBJ2-3; a possible D gene is TRBD2 (6 bases). This CDR3 spans 17 amino acids. V lost 4 bases, J lost 0 bases, and 17 bases lay in between. The chain's CDR3 is CASSSRDGRTSTDTQYF. The CDR3 bases are TGTGCCAGCAGTTCGCGGGACGGAAGAACTAGCACAGATACGCAGTATTTT.

Concerning this clonotype: The germline gene is not matched at one end of the junction; a read error may be the cause. The chain links TRBV7-7 to TRBJ2-3; D may be TRBD1 or TRBD2 (5 bases each). Germline lookup yields CDR1 SSHAT and CDR2 FNYEAQ (reference sequence). The CDR3 extends over 18 amino acids. The CDR3 DNA is TGTGCTAGCAGCTCCAGGGAAGGTCCGGGGATTTCCACAGATACGCAGTATTTT. Its protein product is CASSSREGPGISTDTQYF.

Here the CDR3 reads CASYGGWAGDTEAFF. CDR3 in DNA: TGTGCCAGCTACGGAGGTTGGGCAGGGGACACTGAAGCTTTCTTT. This rearrangement joins TRBV5-6 to TRBJ1-1, with D possibly being TRBD1 (6 bases). Trimming removed 7 bases from V and 3 bases from J, with 19 bases in between. Germline CDR1 is SGHDT and CDR2 is YYEEEE. The CDR3 consists of 15 residues.

The sample holds many counts of this clonotype. The V and J genes are TRBV7-9 and TRBJ2-1, with TRBD2 matching 11 bases. Germline assignment: CDR1 SEHNR and CDR2 FQNEAQ (reference sequence). The V segment lost 3 bases and the J segment 0 bases; nucleotides outside the gene matches: 10. This CDR3 is 19 amino acids long. The CDR3 here is CASSFTSGSPKSSYNEQFF. The CDR3 DNA reads as TGTGCCAGCAGCTTTACTAGCGGGAGCCCCAAAAGCTCCTACAATGAGCAGTTCTTC.

This clonotype came up many times. The chain carries TRBV5-1 and TRBJ2-5; weak D call: TRBD2 (5 bases). V lost 4 bases and J 2 bases, leaving 27 bases between the germline ends. The CDR3 contains 19 residues. CDR1 and CDR2 from the germline V gene are SGHRS and YFSETQ. CDR3 region: CASSRSRGLFGNMQETQYF. CDR3 in DNA: TGCGCCAGCAGCCGATCCCGCGGACTGTTTGGGAATATGCAAGAGACCCAGTACTTC.

The table lists this clonotype with a few counts. The gene calls are TRBV14 and TRBJ1-1, with a tentative D call TRBD1 (5 bases). The germline V gene encodes CDR1 SGHDN and CDR2 FVKESK. The CDR3 covers 14 residues. Trimming shortened V by 4 bases and J by 2 bases, and 11 bases separated the two germline ends. The CDR3 spells CASSRGGPNTEAFF. CDR3 nucleotides: TGTGCCAGCAGCCGGGGCGGACCAAACACTGAAGCTTTCTTT.

This rearrangement joins TRBV7-9 to TRBJ1-1; 7 nucleotides match TRBD1. The CDR3 runs 17 residues. The junction had 17 bases not matched to a gene; V was cut back by 4 bases and J by 6 bases. CDR1 and CDR2 (germline): SEHNR, FQNEAQ (reference sequence). CDR3 region: CASSSPALYTGVAEAFF. The CDR3 bases are TGTGCCAGCAGCTCCCCTGCCCTTTATACAGGGGTTGCTGAAGCTTTCTTT.

In its sample, this clonotype was seen a few times. The V call is TRBV12-3 or TRBV12-4, the J call TRBJ2-7, with 7 bases matching TRBD2. The CDR3 loop spans 15 amino acids. V lost 3 bases, J lost 7 bases, and 12 bases stayed unmatched. The CDR3 region is CASSFWGPGGFEQYF. CDR3 DNA sequence: TGTGCCAGCAGTTTCTGGGGACCGGGAGGCTTTGAGCAGTACTTC.

This clonotype was seen repeatedly, ten times or more. This sequence joins TRBV5-1 and TRBJ2-1; maybe TRBD1 (6 bases). The CDR3 contains 15 residues. The germline V and J ends were trimmed by 1 base and 3 bases, with 11 bases remaining between them. The germline V gene has CDR1 SGHRS and CDR2 YFSETQ. The CDR3 nucleotides are TGCGCCAGCAGCTTGACCCCAGGGGTCTACAATGAGCAGTTCTTC. This sequence encodes CASSLTPGVYNEQFF.

This clonotype was counted between two and nine times. The rearrangement uses TRBV15 and TRBJ2-3; possibly TRBD1 for D (6 bases). V lost 5 bases and J 3 bases, leaving 12 bases between the germline ends. The CDR3 totals 14 residues. The germline V gene encodes CDR1 LNHNV and CDR2 YYDKDF (reference sequence). CDR3 nucleotide sequence: TGTGCCACCAGCGTCAGGGGACCAACAGATACGCAGTATTTT. Its translation is CATSVRGPTDTQYF.

The chain uses TRBV30 and TRBJ1-1, with 8 positions matching TRBD1. The V gene's germline CDR1 is GTSNPN and CDR2 SVGIG (reference sequence). With V trimmed by 1 base and J by 5 bases, 9 bases remained unmatched. The CDR3 has 15 residues. CDR3 in DNA: TGTGCCTGGAGTGGGGCAGGGGGCTCGCGGACTGAAGCTTTCTTT. Protein: CAWSGAGGSRTEAFF. Complete variable domain (other parts from reference TRBV30 and TRBJ1-1): SQTIHQWPATLVQPVGSPLSLECTVEGTSNPNLYWYRQAAGRGLQLLFYSVGIGQISSEVPQNLSASRPQDRQFILSSKKLLLSDSGFYLCAWSGAGGSRTEAFFGQGTRLTVV.

The V and J genes are TRBV5-1 and TRBJ2-2, with 7 positions matching TRBD1. This CDR3 is built from 15 residues. Germline V gives CDR1 SGHRS, CDR2 YFSETQ. V was pared by 1 base and J by 6 bases, with 6 bases of the junction left unmatched. In nucleotides, the CDR3 is TGCGCCAGCAGCTTGACAGGGGTGGAAGCCGGGGAGCTGTTTTTT. This sequence encodes CASSLTGVEAGELFF.

The chain couples TRBV3-1 to TRBJ1-1, with D hard to call. Trimming cost V 1 base and J 11 bases, with 11 bases left between them. Germline CDR1 reads LGHDT; CDR2 reads YNNKEL (reference sequence). CDR3 length: 12 amino acids. As DNA, the CDR3 is TGTGCCAGCAGCCAAGGACTAACGGGGGCTTTCTTT. Translation gives CASSQGLTGAFF.

This chain uses TRBV7-3 with TRBJ2-1, with a weak D call TRBD2 (6 bases). Germline assignment: CDR1 SGHTA and CDR2 FQGTGA. V lost 5 bases to trimming and J lost 6 bases, with 17 bases between them. This CDR3 region has 15 residues. CDR3: CASSLSRDSTNEQFF. The CDR3 coding sequence is TGTGCCAGCAGCCTATCTCGGGACTCCACCAATGAGCAGTTCTTC. Complete variable domain (other parts from reference TRBV7-3 and TRBJ2-1): GAGVSQTPSNKVTEKGKYVELRCDPISGHTALYWYRQSLGQGPEFLIYFQGTGAADDSGLPNDRFFAVRPEGSVSTLKIQRTERGDSAVYLCASSLSRDSTNEQFFGPGTRLTVL.

The chain uses TRBV7-6 and TRBJ1-5; weak D call: TRBD1 (6 bases). This CDR3 is built from 15 residues. Per germline, CDR1 SGHVS and CDR2 FNYEAQ. V lost 5 bases, J lost 7 bases, and 18 bases lay in between. The CDR3 here is CASSDWQGLGQPQHF. The CDR3 nucleotides read TGTGCCAGCAGCGATTGGCAGGGGCTCGGACAGCCCCAGCATTTT.